These T cell receptor beta chains were read from a single sample in a study of identical twins. TCRdb called the 5' RACE reads again in MiXCR, with one record for every CDR3 protein. The table has some 900,000 distinct CDR3 sequences, 9% to 15% seen once. These data were also reused for a study on yellow fever vaccine responses in identical twins.

Source material: PBMCs. These receptor sequences come from a woman under 30 in good health. The CDR3 runs from the conserved cysteine through the conserved F or W. Only part of the rows carry a size: once, few, many, or a class if the clone is expanded.

>TRBJ2-3|TRBV11-1|few|19
CASSLGVLAGGGSTDTQYF
>TRBJ1-5|TRBV2|-|14
CASSDNGLNQPQHF
>TRBJ1-6|TRBV7-8|-|19
CASSLGSVFVGGSNSPLHF
>TRBJ2-1|TRBV10-3|few|15
CAISWSGGSYNEQFF
>TRBJ2-1|TRBV19|few|17
CASSNPSSGGGYNEQFF
>TRBJ2-5|TRBV24-1|few|14
CATSDPTGRETQYF
>TRBJ2-7|TRBV5-1|-|13
CASSSMTEYEQYF
>TRBJ2-5|TRBV7-9|few|15
CASSLQGIQKETQYF
>TRBJ2-5|TRBV5-1|-|14
CASSSVHRQETQYF
>TRBJ2-1|TRBV15|-|19
CATSRDSPGTSGSRNEQFF
>TRBJ2-5|TRBV3-1|few|11
CASSQYETQYF
>TRBJ2-6|TRBV5-4|few|15
CASSLMGAGANVLTF
>TRBJ2-1|TRBV7-3|-|12
CASGQSPNEQFF
>TRBJ2-1|TRBV6-2/TRBV6-3|few|16
CASSYGLGSGYNEQFF
>TRBJ1-1|TRBV20-1|-|12
CSARREDTEAFF
>TRBJ2-1|TRBV12-3/TRBV12-4|-|15
CASRSGTVGYNEQFF
>TRBJ2-1|TRBV20-1|-|14
CSAHLDSTGHEQFF
>TRBJ2-1|TRBV28|few|15
CASSSSGVGFSEQFF
>TRBJ1-5|TRBV20-1|-|15
CSAGDRTFSNQPQHF
>TRBJ2-5|TRBV7-2|-|15
CASSLGPGSGGTQYF
>TRBJ2-6|TRBV5-1|-|17
CASSLVSPSSGANVLTF
>TRBJ2-7|TRBV11-2|few|16
CASSLVQREVEYEQYF
>TRBJ1-3|TRBV9|-|14
CASSVDRLGNTIYF
>TRBJ2-3|TRBV20-1|few|14
CSAWTSGSADTQYF
>TRBJ1-1|TRBV4-2|many|15
CASSQSAGDIGEAFF
>TRBJ2-1|TRBV12-3/TRBV12-4|few|14
CASSTGTSFNEQFF
>TRBJ1-1|TRBV5-6|-|13
CASSLPGTTEAFF
>TRBJ2-2|TRBV12-3/TRBV12-4|many|13
CASRLLLPGELFF
>TRBJ2-1|TRBV6-2/TRBV6-3|large|17
CASSNSDRTYGDNEQFF
>TRBJ1-1|TRBV2|few|12
CASSRTAGEAFF
>TRBJ1-2|TRBV20-1|few|14
CSADRLDMTGGYTF
>TRBJ2-1|TRBV11-2|-|15
CASRPGRGTYNEQFF
>TRBJ2-5|TRBV6-5|-|18
CASSYGFIGASGGETQYF
>TRBJ2-3|TRBV6-5|few|17
CASSSRGGWPNTDTQYF
>TRBJ2-1|TRBV6-2/TRBV6-3|few|15
CASSSGTSGRVEQFF
>TRBJ2-7|TRBV5-5|-|14
CASSYRDSYSEQYF
>TRBJ1-6|TRBV28|few|15
CASTQIGGKNSPLHF
>TRBJ1-4|TRBV5-8|-|14
CASSLGSGKEKLFF
>TRBJ2-2|TRBV9|-|16
CASSGDRRIMTGELFF
>TRBJ1-1|TRBV7-8|-|13
CASSPGGTTEAFF
>TRBJ2-5|TRBV4-1|-|16
CASSQDASGSGETQYF
>TRBJ2-5|TRBV20-1|once|12
CSAIGGKETQYF
>TRBJ1-4|TRBV5-1|-|15
CASSPRLATNEKLFF
>TRBJ1-1|TRBV6-1|-|16
CASSPGQGVKRTEAFF
>TRBJ2-1|TRBV7-9|many|16
CASSLGSGGADNEQFF
>TRBJ2-7|TRBV12-3/TRBV12-4|-|12
CASSYDPLEQYF
>TRBJ1-1|TRBV6-5|few|14
CASSYWGSFTEAFF
>TRBJ1-6|TRBV6-5|-|14
CASSNRGGTSPLHF
>TRBJ2-7|TRBV28|-|15
CASSPTGTGHYEQYF
>TRBJ2-2|TRBV2|-|15
CASKASGTNTGELFF
>TRBJ2-1|TRBV7-2|few|16
CASSLSADVSYNEQFF
>TRBJ2-1|TRBV4-1|few|17
CASSQEADRVTNNEQFF
>TRBJ2-1|TRBV6-2/TRBV6-3|-|18
CASSYSRLRGGSYNEQFF
>TRBJ1-3|TRBV29-1|-|12
CSVGTDGNTIYF